The 17 T cell receptor beta chains below were found in one sample sequenced in a study of chemoradiotherapy in HPV16-positive cancers. The assay was immunoSEQ multiplex PCR, and TCRdb's table has in-frame clones only and misses some. The sample has approximately 50,000 clones; about nine tenths are singletons. Sequenced material: blood, taken from a patient who underwent chemoradiotherapy. These receptor sequences come from a human donor with HPV-associated anogenital cancer.

This chain joins TRBV11-2 and TRBJ2-2; 8 nucleotides match TRBD1. CDR3 size: 15 residues. Germline assignment: CDR1 SGHAT and CDR2 FQNNGV. V gave up 5 bases and J gave up 4 bases; unmatched junction bases: 6. The chain's CDR3 is CASSIRTGRTGELFF. The DNA of the CDR3 is TGTGCCAGCAGCATCCGGACAGGGCGCACCGGGGAGCTGTTTTTT.

CDR3 sequence reads: CASTPGRVYGYTF. As DNA, the CDR3 is TGTGCCAGCACTCCCGGGCGGGTCTATGGCTACACCTTC. This sequence joins TRBV6-5 and TRBJ1-2; D gene uncertain. Germline values: CDR1 MNHEY, CDR2 SVGAGI. V was trimmed by 7 bases and J by 4 bases, leaving 13 bases between them. The CDR3 consists of 13 residues.

The chain recombines TRBV5-6 with TRBJ1-4; tentative D call: TRBD1 (5 bases). Germline CDR1 is SGHDT and CDR2 is YYEEEE. CDR3 length: 14 residues. Trimming pared 4 bases from V and 8 bases from J, leaving 15 bases between. The CDR3 bases are TGTGCCAGCAGCCCGACAGCAAAGGGCGAAAAACTGTTTTTT. This sequence encodes CASSPTAKGEKLFF.

V and J are TRBV4-1 and TRBJ2-2; no clear D gene. Per the germline V gene, CDR1 is MGHRA and CDR2 is YSYEKL. The CDR3 sequence is 16 residues long. V was shortened by 2 bases and J by 6 bases, with 16 bases between the two germline ends. The CDR3 reads CASSQLRTHPPGELFF. Written as DNA, the CDR3 is TGCGCCAGCAGCCAATTGAGGACCCACCCTCCCGGGGAGCTGTTTTTT.

The CDR3 bases are TGCGCCAGCAGCTTGGCAGGGAACGTAGCCGAGCAGTACTTC. Translating gives CASSLAGNVAEQYF. This rearrangement joins TRBV5-1 to TRBJ2-7; the D gene is possibly TRBD1 (5 bases). The CDR3 extends over 14 amino acids. V lost 0 bases, J lost 6 bases, and 13 bases lay in between. Germline V gene sequence: CDR1 SGHRS, CDR2 YFSETQ.

This clone was counted once. The V gene is TRBV5-6, the J gene TRBJ1-4; the match to TRBD1 covers 10 bases. CDR1 is SGHDT, CDR2 YYEEEE, per germline. V lost 4 bases to trimming and J lost 5 bases; unmatched junction nucleotides: 5. The CDR3 runs 15 residues. The CDR3 here is CASSERTGGNEKLFF. In nucleotides, the CDR3 is TGTGCCAGCAGCGAACGGACAGGGGGGAATGAAAAACTGTTTTTT.

The chain joins TRBV9 to TRBJ2-1; the match to TRBD2 covers 11 bases. V lost 6 bases, J lost 5 bases, and 7 bases stayed unmatched. The CDR3 is made up of 15 amino acids. The V gene's germline CDR1 is SGDLS and CDR2 YYNGEE. The chain's CDR3 is CASNPGLAAHNEQFF. The CDR3 region has the DNA TGTGCCAGCAACCCGGGACTAGCGGCCCACAATGAGCAGTTCTTC. The full variable domain, with the rest looked up from reference TRBV9 and TRBJ2-1, is DSGVTQTPKHLITATGQRVTLRCSPRSGDLSVYWYQQSLDQGLQFLIQYYNGEERAKGNILERFSAQQFPDLHSELNLSSLELGDSALYFCASNPGLAAHNEQFFGPGTRLTVL.

The chain combines TRBV7-8 with TRBJ1-2; no firm D call. Germline CDR1 reads SGHVS; CDR2 reads FQNEAQ. V was clipped by 1 base and J by 3 bases, with 9 bases between them. There are 14 residues in the CDR3. In DNA, the CDR3 is TGTGCCAGCAGCTTAGTCGCGGCCGACTATGGCTACACCTTC. It specifies CASSLVAADYGYTF.

This chain joins TRBV5-1 and TRBJ2-5; 9 nucleotides match TRBD1. The CDR3 sequence is 15 residues long. Per germline, CDR1 SGHRS and CDR2 YFSETQ. The V and J ends lost 3 bases and 5 bases, in that order; junction bases with no gene match: 8. The CDR3 reads CASSSTGGFLETQYF. CDR3 nucleotide sequence: TGCGCCAGCAGCTCCACAGGGGGCTTCTTGGAGACCCAGTACTTC.

The chain combines TRBV6-1 with TRBJ1-3; D is unresolved. Germline loops: CDR1 MNHNS, CDR2 SASEGT. The length of the CDR3 is 15 residues. The V end lost 6 bases, the J end lost 0 bases, and 12 bases lay between the germline ends. The DNA of the CDR3 is TGTGCCAGCAGAGACGGGAGAACCTCTGGAAACACCATATATTTT. It translates to CASRDGRTSGNTIYF.

The J gene is TRBJ1-2, the V gene TRBV6-4; D remains unclear. The CDR3 spans 14 residues. Trimming left V 3 bases short and J 0 bases short, with 8 bases between. Germline V lookup: CDR1 MRHNA, CDR2 SNTAGT. The CDR3 DNA follows: TGTGCCAGCAGTGAGGGCCCAGCTAACTATGGCTACACCTTC. Its translation is CASSEGPANYGYTF.

The genes are TRBV11-3 and TRBJ2-1; D is uncertain. Between the trimmed V and J ends, which lost 3 bases and 5 bases, there was a span of 11 bases. CDR3 size: 14 residues. Germline V gives CDR1 SGHNT, CDR2 YENEEA. Written as DNA, the CDR3 is TGTGCCAGCAGCTTTGGCCTTCCGAACAATGAGCAGTTCTTC. Residues: CASSFGLPNNEQFF.

The chain carries TRBV5-4 and TRBJ1-6; no definite D call. The V gene lost 4 bases and the J gene lost 7 bases, with 12 bases spanning the gap. CDR1 SGHNT and CDR2 YYREEE come from the germline V gene (reference sequence). The CDR3 is 14 residues long. The CDR3 spells CASSRPAGNSPLHF. The DNA for the CDR3 is TGTGCCAGCAGCCGGCCGGCAGGAAATTCACCCCTCCACTTT. The variable domain in full, completed from reference TRBV5-4 and TRBJ1-6, reads ETGVTQSPTHLIKTRGQQVTLRCSSQSGHNTVSWYQQALGQGPQFIFQYYREEENGRGNFPPRFSGLQFPNYSSELNVNALELDDSALYLCASSRPAGNSPLHFGNGTRLTVT.

The table lists this clone with a count of one. The chain couples TRBV6-5 to TRBJ2-5, with D tentatively TRBD1 or TRBD2 (5 bases each). The end of the DNA is better explained by TRBJ2-7, so the J call may be wrong. Germline V lookup: CDR1 MNHEY, CDR2 SVGAGI. The CDR3 is made up of 13 amino acids. The CDR3 DNA is TGTGCCAGCAGTTTTCCCGGGACGATCGAGCAGTACTTC. As protein: CASSFPGTIEQYF.

The CDR3 DNA sequence: TGTGCCAGCAGTTTACAGGGGGCTGGGAACACTGAAGCTTTCTTT. Encoded protein: CASSLQGAGNTEAFF. The chain recombines TRBV27 with TRBJ1-1; 8 bases are a match to TRBD1. V gave up 2 bases and J gave up 1 base; unmatched junction bases: 3. The germline CDR1 and CDR2 sequences are MNHEY and SMNVEV (reference sequence). CDR3 length: 15 amino acids.

The chain combines TRBV19 with TRBJ2-3; 7 bases line up with TRBD1. The CDR3 extends over 15 amino acids. J gave up 4 bases and V 5 bases, and 9 bases lay outside the gene matches. From germline, CDR1 is LNHDA and CDR2 SQIVND (reference sequence). The CDR3 bases are TGTGCCAGTAGTTTCAGGGGGACGGGCCCAGATACGCAGTATTTT. Residues: CASSFRGTGPDTQYF. Full variable domain (remainder filled in from reference TRBV19 and TRBJ2-3): DGGITQSPKYLFRKEGQNVTLSCEQNLNHDAMYWYRQDPGQGLRLIYYSQIVNDFQKGDIAEGYSVSREKKESFPLTVTSAQKNPTAFYLCASSFRGTGPDTQYFGPGTRLTVL.

This chain links TRBV9 with TRBJ2-7; possibly TRBD1 for D (6 bases). V lost 4 bases and J 4 bases, leaving 15 bases between the germline ends. The CDR3 sequence is 14 residues long. Germline values: CDR1 SGDLS, CDR2 YYNGEE. CDR3 sequence reads: CASSPQGPIYEQYF. The CDR3 DNA follows: TGTGCCAGCAGCCCCCAGGGGCCCATTTACGAGCAGTACTTC.